Detailed here is one T cell receptor (beta chain). TCRdb re-called the 5' RACE reads; every CDR3 protein appears as one record, without DNA. The sample totals a few hundred thousand distinct CDR3 sequences. CDR1 is SGHVS and CDR2 is FQNEAQ in the germline V gene. CDR3 size: 14 residues. The data were obtained in a study of monozygotic twins with inflammatory bowel disease. The sequencing input was blood. This TCR derives from a human donor with ulcerative colitis or Crohn's disease, or a healthy co-twin of an affected twin (not recorded which). The chain uses TRBV7-8 and TRBJ1-1; the D call of TRBD1 rests on TCRdb alone, since no DNA is present to check it. The CDR3 region is CASSLARQGSEAFF.